Given below is one TCR beta chain in context. The data are from a study of blood T cell repertoires in COVID-19. Study as a whole: Specimens from acute and convalescent COVID-19 originated in the United States, Italy and Spain.

V trimming: 6 bases; J trimming: 5 bases; junction bases outside the gene matches: 8. The CDR3 is 14 amino acids. From germline, CDR1 is SNHLY and CDR2 FYNNEI. Original data processing: Estimation of nucleated cell counts was performed using reference gene primer amplification. Data came from immunoSEQ multiplex PCR; TCRdb stores just in-frame clones and leaves some out. The V and J calls and clone size come from that table; D and trimming were worked out from the DNA. The sample contains under 200,000 clones, about 83% of which appear only once. This chain links TRBV2 with TRBJ1-2; 8 bases line up with TRBD1. The clonotype comes from a woman aged 45-65 years in a cohort exposed to, infected with or recovered from COVID-19 (not recorded which). The source material was PBMCs or T cells enriched from blood (not recorded which). The CDR3 region is CASSLRTGFYGYTF. In nucleotides, the CDR3 is TGTGCCAGCAGCCTAAGGACAGGGTTTTATGGCTACACCTTC.